The source of this T cell receptor (beta chain) is a study of blood T cells in healthy people across ages. This CDR3 is built from 14 residues. Germline CDR1 is GTSNPN and CDR2 is SVGIG (reference sequence). The trim removed 5 bases at V and 1 base at J, leaving 6 bases unmatched. A sample-barcoded 5' primer and a J-beta primer mix were used in a second PCR of about 7 to 12 cycles. One entry per CDR3 protein results from TCRdb running MiXCR on the 5' RACE reads. Here the sample spans roughly 1,500,000 distinct CDR3 sequences, around 35% being singletons. Donors each provided about 10 milliliters of peripheral blood.

The chain uses TRBV30 and TRBJ1-1; the match to TRBD1 covers 8 bases. The sample taken for sequencing was blood. The TCR was taken from a woman in her 30s in good health. The CDR3 coding sequence is TGTGCCTGGCGGATTACAGGGGGGAACACTGAAGCTTTCTTT. Its protein product is CAWRITGGNTEAFF.